This T cell receptor (beta chain) was documented in a study of cytomegalovirus exposure and HLA in healthy donors. Background on the study: Unique TCRs numbering around 85 million, obtained from HLA-typed donors, made up an early data release. Study results and limitations: Published work reported that the classifier diagnosed cytomegalovirus status with high specificity and sensitivity.

Turning to this clone: The antigen remains undetermined.

With 60 Vbeta and 13 Jbeta primers, the PCR was carried out. Profiling relied on immunoSEQ multiplex PCR, and the TCRdb table lists in-frame clones only, not all of them. This sample's clone table lists fewer than 100,000 clones. Trimming cost V 4 bases and J 0 bases, with 17 bases left between them. The germline CDR1 and CDR2 sequences are ENHRY and SYGVKD. There are 17 residues in the CDR3. Sequencing input: PBMCs. The V gene is TRBV10-3, the J gene TRBJ2-3, with D perhaps matching TRBD2 (7 bases). This clonotype was sampled from an older woman in good health and CMV-seronegative. Here the CDR3 DNA reads TGTGCCATCAGTGGAAAGCGGGACACCCGTAGCACAGATACGCAGTATTTT. It yields the protein CAISGKRDTRSTDTQYF.